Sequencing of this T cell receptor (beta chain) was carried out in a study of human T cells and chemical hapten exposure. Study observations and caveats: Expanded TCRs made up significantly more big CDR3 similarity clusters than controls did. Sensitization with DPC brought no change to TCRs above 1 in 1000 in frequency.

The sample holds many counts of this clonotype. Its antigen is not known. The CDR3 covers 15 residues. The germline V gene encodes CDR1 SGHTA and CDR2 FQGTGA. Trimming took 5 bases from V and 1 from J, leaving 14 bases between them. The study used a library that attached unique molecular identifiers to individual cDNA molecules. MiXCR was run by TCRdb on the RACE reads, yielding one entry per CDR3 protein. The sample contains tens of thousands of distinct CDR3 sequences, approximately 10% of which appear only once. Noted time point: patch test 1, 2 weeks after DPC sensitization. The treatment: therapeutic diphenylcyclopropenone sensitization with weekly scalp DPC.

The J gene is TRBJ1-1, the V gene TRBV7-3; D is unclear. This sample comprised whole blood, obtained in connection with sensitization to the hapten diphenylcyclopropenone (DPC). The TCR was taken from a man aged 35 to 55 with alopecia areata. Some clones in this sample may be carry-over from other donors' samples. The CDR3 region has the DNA TGTGCCAGCAGCCCATCCCCGGGCCGGAACACTGAAGCTTTCTTT. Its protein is CASSPSPGRNTEAFF.